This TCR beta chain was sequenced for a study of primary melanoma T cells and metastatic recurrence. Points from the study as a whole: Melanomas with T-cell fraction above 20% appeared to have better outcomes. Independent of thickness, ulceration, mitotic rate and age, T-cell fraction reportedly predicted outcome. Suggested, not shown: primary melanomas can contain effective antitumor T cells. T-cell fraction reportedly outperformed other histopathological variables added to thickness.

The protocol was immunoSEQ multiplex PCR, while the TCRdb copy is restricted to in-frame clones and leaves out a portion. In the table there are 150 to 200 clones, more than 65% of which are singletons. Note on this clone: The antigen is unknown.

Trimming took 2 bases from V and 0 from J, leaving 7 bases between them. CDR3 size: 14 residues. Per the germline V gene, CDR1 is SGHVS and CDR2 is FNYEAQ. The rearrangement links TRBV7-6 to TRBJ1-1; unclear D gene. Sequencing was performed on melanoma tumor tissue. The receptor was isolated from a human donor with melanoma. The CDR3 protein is CASSLNRLNTEAFF. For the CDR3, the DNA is TGTGCCAGCAGCTTAAACAGATTGAACACTGAAGCTTTCTTT.